This paragraph covers one TCR beta chain sequence. Its antigen is unknown. This specimen comes from a study of cytomegalovirus exposure and HLA in healthy donors. Study findings and constraints: The investigators catalogued 150 to 200 TCR beta chains as cytomegalovirus-associated.

Trimming removed 4 bases at V and 9 bases at J, with 21 bases between. Germline CDR1 is SGHTA and CDR2 is FQGTGA. This CDR3 has 16 amino acids. Primers for the PCR totalled 60 Vbeta and 13 Jbeta. Under the authors' procedure: Approximately 11 million of the roughly 77 million unique TCR beta chains counted in a later analysis were shared. Repertoires were generated with immunoSEQ multiplex PCR, while TCRdb's copy carries only in-frame clones and drops some. D and trimming come from the DNA, and the V and J calls and clone size come from that table. The data contain around 150,000 clones, roughly 82% of them singletons.

The clonotype originates from a girl aged 10 to 17 in good health and CMV-seropositive. J is TRBJ2-2 and V is TRBV7-3, with D possibly TRBD1 on 5 matching bases. The sequencing input was PBMCs. The CDR3 nucleotides are TGTGCCAGCAGCTCGGACACAAATCCTTTCGCCCGGGAGCTGTTTTTT. Its protein is CASSSDTNPFARELFF.